Listed here are 14 T cell receptor beta chains from one sample, sequenced in a study of somatic mutations in cytotoxic T cells in rheumatoid arthritis (dated by TCRdb to 2016 to 2017). To prepare the library, the immunoSEQ multiplex PCR assay was applied. In TCRdb, the immuneACCESS table is reduced to in-frame sequences with V and J assigned. These tables do not hold every clone; where another copy was compared, an unresolved V gene accounts for under half, and the others remain unexplained. The sample table lists some 30,000 clones, roughly four fifths of them with a count of one. About 8.6% of the sample is in the top ten clones. The sequencing input was CD8+ T cells sorted from blood. The receptors here all came from an adult with rheumatoid arthritis.

The chain joins TRBV6-1 to TRBJ2-2; D gene uncertain. CDR1 and CDR2 from the germline V gene are MNHNS and SASEGT. The CDR3 spans 14 residues. V lost 0 bases and J lost 6, with 8 bases in between. CDR3 DNA sequence: TGTGCCAGCAGTGAAGCCGATGGGTCCGGGGAGCTGTTTTTT. This codes for CASSEADGSGELFF.

The V and J genes are TRBV27 and TRBJ1-5; D gene uncertain. V lost 2 bases and J 5 bases, leaving 7 bases between the germline ends. The CDR3 length is 13 residues. Germline lookup yields CDR1 MNHEY and CDR2 SMNVEV (reference sequence). The CDR3, as DNA: TGTGCCAGCAGTTTAAGGATACATCAGCCCCAGCATTTT. Protein product: CASSLRIHQPQHF.

The chain carries TRBV5-1 and TRBJ2-1, with D possibly being TRBD1 or TRBD2 (5 bases each). Germline V gene sequence: CDR1 SGHRS, CDR2 YFSETQ. V lost 3 bases and J 5 bases, leaving 18 bases between the germline ends. The CDR3 runs 16 residues. CDR3 loop: CASSSESRDQNNEQFF. DNA of the CDR3: TGCGCCAGCAGCTCGGAATCCCGGGACCAAAACAATGAGCAGTTCTTC.

The CDR3 region has the DNA TGTGCCAGCAGTGATCGGACTGATGAAAAACTGTTTTTT. Encoded protein: CASSDRTDEKLFF. This sequence joins TRBV2 and TRBJ1-4; D is unclear. The V end was cut by 3 bases, the J end by 6 bases, with 8 bases between. Germline loops: CDR1 SNHLY, CDR2 FYNNEI. The CDR3 consists of 13 residues.

The chain carries TRBV9 and TRBJ2-2; TRBD2 matches 8 bases. The CDR3 sequence is 19 residues long. Germline assignment: CDR1 SGDLS and CDR2 YYNGEE. The V segment lost 1 base and the J segment 4 bases; nucleotides outside the gene matches: 15. The CDR3, as DNA: TGTGCCAGCAGCGTACCCCGGAGCGGCGGGAGGCACCTCACCGGGGAGCTGTTTTTT. Protein product: CASSVPRSGGRHLTGELFF.

The chain recombines TRBV7-6 with TRBJ2-1; 7 positions match TRBD2. V shed 5 bases and J 2 bases; nucleotides not matched to a gene: 15. There are 18 residues in the CDR3. Germline V CDR1 and CDR2: SGHVS, FNYEAQ. In DNA form, the CDR3 reads TGTGCCAGCAGCCTACATCCGGCGGGGCGGGAGACCTACAATGAGCAGTTCTTC. It yields the protein CASSLHPAGRETYNEQFF.

The gene calls are TRBV19 and TRBJ2-2; D uncertain. Trimming stripped 0 bases from V and 1 base from J, with 12 bases between. Per germline, CDR1 LNHDA and CDR2 SQIVND (reference sequence). The CDR3 sequence is 17 residues long. The CDR3 DNA sequence: TGTGCCAGTAGTATAGATCTCGGCTACGGGAACACCGGGGAGCTGTTTTTT. Translated: CASSIDLGYGNTGELFF.

J is TRBJ2-1 and V is TRBV11-3; a possible D gene is TRBD2 (5 bases). CDR1 SGHNT and CDR2 YENEEA come from the germline V gene. The V and J ends lost 5 bases and 9 bases respectively, with 20 bases between them. The CDR3 covers 15 residues. The DNA for the CDR3 is TGTGCCAGCAGCCCCTTTGGGCAGGTTGCGGGTGAGCAGTTCTTC. As protein: CASSPFGQVAGEQFF.

The genes are TRBV6-1 and TRBJ2-1, with 8 bases aligning to TRBD2. CDR1 is MNHNS, CDR2 SASEGT, per germline. The CDR3 runs to 16 residues. After removal of 2 bases from V and 4 bases from J, the junction contained 7 bases not matched to a gene. The CDR3 region is CASSEFIAGSYNEQFF. CDR3 nucleotides: TGTGCCAGCAGTGAATTTATAGCGGGGTCATACAATGAGCAGTTCTTC.

This clone has a handful of counts. The rearrangement uses TRBV6-4 and TRBJ1-1; tentatively, D is TRBD1 (5 bases). Per the germline V gene, CDR1 is MRHNA and CDR2 is SNTAGT. This CDR3 comprises 14 residues. Trimming took off 2 bases at V and 5 bases at J, with 12 bases between the two ends. CDR3 protein: CASSDGQGSTEAFF. The CDR3 bases are TGTGCCAGCAGTGACGGGCAGGGAAGTACTGAAGCTTTCTTT.

V is TRBV7-2 and J is TRBJ2-6; no clear D gene. The CDR3 has 15 residues. V was clipped by 6 bases and J by 0 bases, with 9 bases between them. The germline V gene encodes CDR1 SGHTA and CDR2 FQGNSA. The CDR3 is CASRIGVSGANVLTF. CDR3 DNA sequence: TGTGCCAGCAGGATAGGTGTCTCTGGGGCCAACGTCCTGACTTTC.

The gene calls are TRBV5-5 and TRBJ1-2; D ambiguous. The CDR3 sequence is 16 residues long. V lost 8 bases to trimming and J lost 5 bases, with 25 bases between them. The germline V gene encodes CDR1 SGHKS and CDR2 YYEKEE (reference sequence). The CDR3 DNA reads TGTGCCAGTGGGGATAGTATAGCGGTCCTTGATTATGGCTACACCTTC. Translation: CASGDSIAVLDYGYTF.

The chain joins TRBV27 to TRBJ1-4; unclear D gene. Germline V lookup: CDR1 MNHEY, CDR2 SMNVEV (reference sequence). The CDR3 length is 14 residues. V was pared by 9 bases and J by 0 bases, with 11 bases between. CDR3 loop: CASRPDATNEKLFF. The CDR3 nucleotides read TGTGCCAGTCGGCCCGATGCAACTAATGAAAAACTGTTTTTT.

The DNA for the CDR3 is TGTGCCACCAGCAGATCACTGACTAGCGGGGGGGCCAATGAGCAGTTCTTC. It encodes CATSRSLTSGGANEQFF. This chain joins TRBV15 and TRBJ2-1; 14 positions agree with TRBD2. The CDR3 consists of 17 residues. The germline gives CDR1 LNHNV, CDR2 YYDKDF (reference sequence). V shed 2 bases, J shed 6 bases, and the junction held 6 bases outside the gene matches. The whole variable domain, filled in from reference TRBV15 and TRBJ2-1, reads DAMVIQNPRYQVTQFGKPVTLSCSQTLNHNVMYWYQQKSSQAPKLLFHYYDKDFNNEADTPDNFQSRRPNTSFCFLDIRSPGLGDTAMYLCATSRSLTSGGANEQFFGPGTRLTVL.